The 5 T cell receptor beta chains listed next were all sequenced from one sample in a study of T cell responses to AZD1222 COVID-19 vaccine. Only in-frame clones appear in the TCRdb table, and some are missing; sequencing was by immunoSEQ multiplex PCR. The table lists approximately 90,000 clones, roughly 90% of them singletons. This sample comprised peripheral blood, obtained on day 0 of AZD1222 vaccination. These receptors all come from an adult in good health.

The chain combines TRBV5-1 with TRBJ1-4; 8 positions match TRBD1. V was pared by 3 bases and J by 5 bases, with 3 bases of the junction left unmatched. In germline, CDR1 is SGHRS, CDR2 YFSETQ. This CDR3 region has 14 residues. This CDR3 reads CASSSDRGNEKLFF. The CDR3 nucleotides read TGCGCCAGCAGCTCCGACAGGGGCAATGAAAAACTGTTTTTT.

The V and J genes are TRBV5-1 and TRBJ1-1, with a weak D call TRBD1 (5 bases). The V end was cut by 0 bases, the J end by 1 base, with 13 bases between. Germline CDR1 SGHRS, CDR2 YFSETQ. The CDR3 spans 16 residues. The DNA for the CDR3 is TGCGCCAGCAGCTTGGACCTACGGGGCCAGAACACTGAAGCTTTCTTT. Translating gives CASSLDLRGQNTEAFF.

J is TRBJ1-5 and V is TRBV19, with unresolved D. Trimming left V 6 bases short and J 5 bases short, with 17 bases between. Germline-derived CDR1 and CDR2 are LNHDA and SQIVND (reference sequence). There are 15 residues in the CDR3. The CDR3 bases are TGTGCCAGTAGAACCCGGTCAAGACAACATCAGCCCCAGCATTTT. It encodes CASRTRSRQHQPQHF.

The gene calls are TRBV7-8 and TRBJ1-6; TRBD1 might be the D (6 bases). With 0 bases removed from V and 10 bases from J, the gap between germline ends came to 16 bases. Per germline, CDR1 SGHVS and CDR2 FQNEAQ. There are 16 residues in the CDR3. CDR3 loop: CASSLAISGGSSPLHF. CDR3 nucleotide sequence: TGTGCCAGCAGCTTAGCGATATCTGGGGGCAGCTCACCCCTCCACTTT.

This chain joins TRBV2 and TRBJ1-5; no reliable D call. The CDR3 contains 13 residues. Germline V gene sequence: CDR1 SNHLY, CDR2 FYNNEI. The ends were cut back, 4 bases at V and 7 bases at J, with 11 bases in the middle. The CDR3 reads CASSVVSGQPQHF. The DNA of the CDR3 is TGTGCCAGCAGTGTGGTTTCGGGGCAGCCCCAGCATTTT. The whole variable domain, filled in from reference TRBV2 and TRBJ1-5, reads EPEVTQTPSHQVTQMGQEVILRCVPISNHLYFYWYRQILGQKVEFLVSFYNNEISEKSEIFDDQFSVERPDGSNFTLKIRSTKLEDSAMYFCASSVVSGQPQHFGDGTRLSIL.